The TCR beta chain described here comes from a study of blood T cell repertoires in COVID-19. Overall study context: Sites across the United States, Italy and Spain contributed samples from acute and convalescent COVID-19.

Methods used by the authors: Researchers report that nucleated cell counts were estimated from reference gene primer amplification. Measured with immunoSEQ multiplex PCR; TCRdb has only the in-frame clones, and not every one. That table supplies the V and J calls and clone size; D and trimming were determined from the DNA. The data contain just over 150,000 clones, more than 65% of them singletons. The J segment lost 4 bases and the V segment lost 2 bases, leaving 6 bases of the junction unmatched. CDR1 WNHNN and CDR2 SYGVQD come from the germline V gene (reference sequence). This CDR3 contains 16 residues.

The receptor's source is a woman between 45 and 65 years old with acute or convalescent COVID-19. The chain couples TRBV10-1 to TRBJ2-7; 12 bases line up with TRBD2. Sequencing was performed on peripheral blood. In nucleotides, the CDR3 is TGCGCCAGCAGTGAGAGGCCTAGCGGGAGGGGGTACGAGCAGTACTTC. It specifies CASSERPSGRGYEQYF.